The following is a TCR beta chain sequence with its context. The CDR3 contains 14 residues. Per the germline V gene, CDR1 is MNHEY and CDR2 is SVGAGI. Losses at the gene ends were 6 bases for V and 12 bases for J; bases not matched to a gene: 8. This sample was included in a study of blood T cell repertoires in COVID-19. Study summary: Donors in the United States, Italy and Spain gave samples during acute or convalescent COVID-19.

Original methodology: Estimation of nucleated cell counts relied on the amplification of reference gene primers. Sequencing was performed with immunoSEQ multiplex PCR; in TCRdb, only in-frame clones are kept and a portion is missing. The DNA gave D and trimming, while V, J and clone size come from that table. The table shows about 140,000 clones, with roughly nine tenths occurring only once. Seattle patient enrollment occurred during active infection, with longitudinal follow-up thereafter. The source is a human donor with COVID-19, enrolled during active disease. The donor label of this sample is uncertain. The chain uses TRBV6-5 and TRBJ1-4, with 12 bases that match TRBD1. Sequencing used peripheral blood. The CDR3, as DNA: TGTGCCAGCAGGGCGGGACAGGGGGCGGGGGAACTGTTTTTT. Amino acid sequence: CASRAGQGAGELFF.